A single T cell receptor beta chain is shown here with its context. What antigen it recognizes has not been identified. There are no base qualities to consult, and no much larger clone falls within one base. The sample is drawn from a study of tumor and adjacent non-tumor tissue in lung cancer listed by TCRdb under 2018. Concerning the study at large: Patients with adenocarcinoma (approximately 11), squamous cell carcinoma (2) and small cell lung cancer (1) were included in the cohort. Among the approximately 15 patients, ages ranged from about 31 to 76 years, around ten were men and 5 were women, and disease was TNM stage I to III. Using bulk TCRbeta repertoires from 15 lung cancer patients, the study set lung tumor tissue side by side with matched distant non-tumor lung tissue. For each patient, one tumor sample and one normal lung sample were taken, giving a few dozen paired specimens that underwent TCRbeta CDR3 sequencing. A total of some 130,000,000 productive TCRbeta reads were generated by sequencing, corresponding to an average of about 4.17 million reads per sample.

Based on the germline V gene, the CDR1 and CDR2 sequences are MNHGY and SAAAGT. Including the terminal cysteine and phenylalanine, the CDR3 comprises 14 residues. Only CDR3 DNA remains: 42 bases, in frame from the first base. RNA was extracted from bulk unsorted tissue and checked for quality with a NanoDrop ND-1000 and an Agilent 2100. All donors had newly diagnosed lung cancer, had not received prior chemotherapy, and were admitted for thoracic surgery in China between August and November 2014. The study excluded patients who had received radiotherapy or chemotherapy before or who had another cancer at the same time. Surgical tissue pieces of roughly 1-2 cm3 were preserved in RNAlater solution and were kept at -80 degrees C until use. On the study overall, not on this receptor specifically: The top 100 clones accounted for a significantly larger cumulative portion of the repertoire in normal lung than in tumor tissue. Because peripheral blood was not sequenced, the blood TCRbeta repertoires of the lung cancer patients in the study went unexamined. Significantly higher TCR diversity (inverse Simpson) was observed in tumor tissue than in normal lung tissue (around 450 vs 160, P = 0.0075, Mann-Whitney U test). Only roughly 16 patients were in the cohort, and the authors stated that larger samples and more detailed clinical data are needed. TCR diversity was significantly higher in younger patients, and higher tumor TCR diversity was associated with shorter overall and disease-free survival. Neither the sequencing platform nor unique molecular identifiers are named or mentioned anywhere in the methods.

The method was multiplex PCR. These reads were obtained on an Illumina HiSeq 2500. Following protocols modified from ARM-PCR, the researchers constructed TCRbeta libraries through three rounds of nested PCR with primers (Table S4). PCR products of 200-500 bp were gel-excised and purified with the QIAquick gel extraction kit before sequencing. The paper's processing steps were these. Reads were cleaned using Trimmomatic, were merged into complete CDR3 sequences using FLASH, and were assigned to V(D)J germline segments using MiTCR. VDJtools was used to compute clonal diversity as the inverse Simpson's index. A read counted as productive if the sequence was in-frame and lacked a premature stop codon. TCRdb reanalyzed the raw reads on its own, using fastp at Q25 for trimming and MiXCR for clone calling, and kept in-frame beta chains. Identical CDR3 protein sequences are pooled into one entry, listed with their most common genes and DNA. Clone size and V and J calls follow TCRdb, not the original study. The sample contains tens of thousands of distinct CDR3 sequences, about 70% of them found a single time. Of the sample, about 16% falls within the top ten clones.

The TCR originated in a man aged 55 to 70 with non-small cell lung cancer. This chain joins TRBV6-8 to TRBJ2-1; TRBD1 might be the D gene, on 6 matching bases. The material sequenced was lung tumor tissue. The CDR3 region reads CVSNLTRQGFKQFF. The DNA sequence is as follows: TGTGTCAGTAACCTAACTCGCCAGGGGTTCAAGCAGTTCTTC.